A selection of T cell receptor beta chains follows, all from one sample in a study of cytomegalovirus exposure and HLA in healthy donors. The table came from immunoSEQ multiplex PCR; TCRdb's copy has only in-frame clones and leaves some out. This sample has 250,000 or so clones, with about nine tenths found just once. Sequencing used PBMCs. Receptors originate from a girl aged 2 to 10 in good health and CMV-seronegative. CDR3s include the opening cysteine and the closing phenylalanine or tryptophan. The order of the fields is D gene, V gene, clone size, J gene, CDR3 protein, CDR3 DNA. D genes are given only for firm matches. Only some rows state a clone size, as once, few, many or a class for expanded clones.

D: TRBD2
V: TRBV11-2
size: NA
J: TRBJ2-5
CDR3: CASWGLAGAEETQYF
DNA: TGTGCCAGCTGGGGACTAGCGGGGGCTGAGGAGACCCAGTACTTC

D: TRBD1
V: TRBV28
size: NA
J: TRBJ1-5
CDR3: CASSPQGALGNQPQHF
DNA: TGTGCCAGCAGTCCACAGGGGGCACTGGGGAATCAGCCCCAGCATTTT

D: TRBD2
V: TRBV9
size: NA
J: TRBJ2-3
CDR3: CASSVVLAGGKSTDTQYF
DNA: TGTGCCAGCAGCGTAGTCCTAGCGGGAGGAAAAAGCACAGATACGCAGTATTTT

D: NA
V: TRBV11-2
size: NA
J: TRBJ2-3
CDR3: CASSPLWYTDTQYF
DNA: TGTGCCAGCAGCCCCCTATGGTACACAGATACGCAGTATTTT

D: NA
V: TRBV6-5
size: NA
J: TRBJ1-6
CDR3: CASSPVSVSPLHF
DNA: TGTGCCAGCAGCCCCGTCTCAGTTTCACCCCTCCACTTT

D: TRBD2
V: TRBV5-1
size: NA
J: TRBJ2-3
CDR3: CASSLGTSGSGTDTQYF
DNA: TGCGCCAGCAGCCTGGGGACTAGCGGGAGCGGGACAGATACGCAGTATTTT

D: TRBD1
V: TRBV27
size: NA
J: TRBJ2-3
CDR3: CASSLSGQITDTQYF
DNA: TGTGCCAGCAGTTTATCGGGACAGATCACAGATACGCAGTATTTT

D: TRBD2
V: TRBV18
size: NA
J: TRBJ2-3
CDR3: CASSPLAGESTDTQYF
DNA: TGTGCCAGCTCACCACTAGCGGGGGAAAGCACAGATACGCAGTATTTT

D: TRBD2
V: TRBV7-8
size: once
J: TRBJ2-3
CDR3: CASSLPTTPGGGWEVRADTQYF
DNA: TGTGCCAGCAGCTTACCGACGACTCCGGGGGGTGGCTGGGAGGTGAGAGCAGATACGCAGTATTTT

D: NA
V: TRBV7-6
size: NA
J: TRBJ2-7
CDR3: CASSSRGQQLYF
DNA: TGTGCCAGCAGCTCGCGGGGGCAGCAGTTGTACTTC

D: TRBD1
V: TRBV5-1
size: NA
J: TRBJ1-1
CDR3: CASSLNRGRGTEAFF
DNA: TGCGCCAGCAGCTTAAACAGGGGGCGGGGCACTGAAGCTTTCTTT

D: TRBD1
V: TRBV30
size: NA
J: TRBJ1-6
CDR3: CAWSADRASNSPLHF
DNA: TGTGCCTGGAGTGCCGACAGGGCCTCTAATTCACCCCTCCACTTT

D: NA
V: TRBV7-6
size: NA
J: TRBJ2-7
CDR3: CASSLGGGRFGYEQYF
DNA: TGTGCCAGCAGCTTAGGGGGGGGGCGATTTGGCTACGAGCAGTACTTC

D: TRBD2
V: TRBV6-6
size: NA
J: TRBJ2-1
CDR3: CASSYSLAGLYNEQFF
DNA: TGTGCCAGCAGTTACAGCCTAGCGGGGCTCTACAATGAGCAGTTCTTC

D: TRBD1
V: TRBV7-6
size: NA
J: TRBJ2-1
CDR3: CASSLVPGQGVNEQFF
DNA: TGTGCCAGCAGCTTAGTCCCGGGACAGGGGGTCAATGAGCAGTTCTTC

D: TRBD1
V: TRBV5-8
size: NA
J: TRBJ1-1
CDR3: CASRPQGTEAFF
DNA: TGTGCCAGCAGGCCACAGGGGACTGAAGCTTTCTTT

D: NA
V: TRBV27
size: NA
J: TRBJ2-2
CDR3: CASSSGWLRSNGELFF
DNA: TGTGCCAGCAGTTCTGGCTGGCTGAGGTCGAACGGGGAGCTGTTTTTT

D: TRBD2
V: TRBV5-1
size: NA
J: TRBJ2-3
CDR3: CASSSGLAGGTSTDTQYF
DNA: TGCGCCAGCAGCTCGGGACTAGCGGGAGGGACTAGCACAGATACGCAGTATTTT

D: NA
V: TRBV10-2
size: NA
J: TRBJ1-5
CDR3: CASSESGAGNQPQHF
DNA: TGCGCCAGCAGTGAAAGTGGGGCCGGCAATCAGCCCCAGCATTTT

D: TRBD2
V: TRBV27
size: NA
J: TRBJ2-1
CDR3: CASSLGGGNEQFF
DNA: TGTGCCAGCAGTTTAGGCGGGGGGAATGAGCAGTTCTTC

D: NA
V: TRBV27
size: NA
J: TRBJ2-7
CDR3: CASSTGTDDYEQYF
DNA: TGTGCCAGCAGTACCGGGACTGATGACTACGAGCAGTACTTC

D: NA
V: TRBV27
size: once
J: TRBJ1-5
CDR3: CASSLTGSQPQHF
DNA: TGTGCCAGCAGTCTTACAGGGTCCCAGCCCCAGCATTTT

D: TRBD1
V: TRBV7-2
size: NA
J: TRBJ2-7
CDR3: CASSPRDSGTVSYEQYF
DNA: TGTGCCAGCAGCCCCAGGGATTCAGGGACAGTCAGCTACGAGCAGTACTTC

D: NA
V: TRBV30
size: NA
J: TRBJ1-1
CDR3: CAWRIGSQAFF
DNA: TGTGCCTGGAGGATAGGGAGCCAAGCTTTCTTT

D: TRBD1
V: TRBV5-1
size: NA
J: TRBJ1-1
CDR3: CASSLEIGQGAAEAFF
DNA: TGCGCCAGCAGCTTGGAAATCGGACAGGGGGCCGCTGAAGCTTTCTTT

D: NA
V: TRBV7-9
size: NA
J: TRBJ2-7
CDR3: CASSERRSSSYEQYF
DNA: TGTGCCAGCAGCGAACGACGGAGCAGCTCCTACGAGCAGTACTTC

D: NA
V: TRBV5-1
size: NA
J: TRBJ1-2
CDR3: CASSLGSYGYTF
DNA: TGCGCCAGCAGCTTGGGTAGCTATGGCTACACCTTC

D: TRBD2
V: TRBV19
size: NA
J: TRBJ2-7
CDR3: CASTQGELARGEQYF
DNA: TGTGCCAGTACCCAGGGTGAACTAGCGAGGGGCGAGCAGTACTTC

D: NA
V: TRBV6-1
size: few
J: TRBJ2-4
CDR3: CASSGSRLNIQYF
DNA: TGTGCCAGCAGCGGTAGCAGACTAAACATTCAGTACTTC

D: NA
V: TRBV18
size: NA
J: TRBJ2-5
CDR3: CASSPLLQETQYF
DNA: TGTGCCAGCTCACCCCTCCTCCAAGAGACCCAGTACTTC

D: NA
V: TRBV10-3
size: once
J: TRBJ1-1
CDR3: CAISSNTEAFF
DNA: TGTGCCATCTCTTCGAACACTGAAGCTTTCTTT

D: TRBD2
V: TRBV9
size: NA
J: TRBJ2-1
CDR3: CASSVRLAGAYNEQFF
DNA: TGTGCCAGCAGCGTCCGACTAGCGGGGGCCTACAATGAGCAGTTCTTC

D: TRBD2
V: TRBV18
size: NA
J: TRBJ2-1
CDR3: CASSPSLSGSPTFF
DNA: TGTGCCAGCTCACCATCCCTTAGCGGGAGCCCTACGTTCTTC

D: NA
V: TRBV28
size: NA
J: TRBJ1-5
CDR3: CASSFGQSQHF
DNA: TGTGCCAGCAGTTTCGGACAGTCCCAGCATTTT

D: NA
V: TRBV30
size: once
J: TRBJ2-7
CDR3: CAWSLQGGTHEQYF
DNA: TGTGCCTGGAGTCTCCAGGGTGGGACACACGAGCAGTACTTC

D: NA
V: TRBV6-1
size: NA
J: TRBJ2-5
CDR3: CASDPIQETQYF
DNA: TGTGCCAGCGATCCTATTCAAGAGACCCAGTACTTC

D: NA
V: TRBV21-1
size: NA
J: TRBJ1-5
CDR3: CASSTQGSNQPQHF
DNA: TGTGCCAGCAGCACACAGGGTAGCAATCAGCCCCAGCATTTT

D: TRBD1
V: TRBV28
size: NA
J: TRBJ1-5
CDR3: CASRPTTGKLNQPQHF
DNA: TGTGCCAGCAGGCCAACGACAGGGAAGTTGAATCAGCCCCAGCATTTT

D: TRBD2
V: TRBV7-2
size: NA
J: TRBJ2-7
CDR3: CASSLHPVGVAGAPEQYF
DNA: TGTGCCAGCAGCTTACATCCGGTGGGGGTAGCGGGGGCCCCCGAGCAGTACTTC

D: TRBD1
V: TRBV6-1
size: NA
J: TRBJ2-7
CDR3: CASSGGTGLYEQYF
DNA: TGTGCCAGCAGTGGGGGGACAGGGCTCTACGAGCAGTACTTC

D: NA
V: TRBV9
size: NA
J: TRBJ2-7
CDR3: CASSEQADHYEQYF
DNA: TGTGCCAGCAGCGAACAAGCGGACCACTACGAGCAGTACTTC

D: TRBD2
V: TRBV2
size: once
J: TRBJ2-1
CDR3: CASSEAASGNYNEQFF
DNA: TGTGCCAGCAGTGAAGCGGCTAGCGGGAACTACAATGAGCAGTTCTTC

D: NA
V: TRBV20-1
size: NA
J: TRBJ1-1
CDR3: CSSRENTEAFF
DNA: TGCAGTTCACGGGAAAACACTGAAGCTTTCTTT

D: NA
V: TRBV6-1
size: once
J: TRBJ1-1
CDR3: CASRLTAGMFTEAFF
DNA: TGTGCCAGCAGATTGACAGCCGGAATGTTTACTGAAGCTTTCTTT

D: NA
V: TRBV18
size: NA
J: TRBJ1-1
CDR3: CASSPGGEGFISTEAFF
DNA: TGTGCCAGCTCACCGGGCGGGGAAGGTTTTATTAGCACTGAAGCTTTCTTT